The clone carrying this TCR beta chain was seen a single time. Its antigen is still unknown. The record originates from a study of T-cell reconstitution after alpha-beta-depleted transplantation in children. During its preparation, the TCRbeta library received unique molecular identifiers. TCRdb re-called the PCR reads through MiXCR, storing one row per CDR3 protein. In the table there are 500,000 to 750,000 distinct CDR3 sequences, approximately 30% of which are singletons. This CDR3 contains 17 residues. Trimming removed 5 bases from V and 0 bases from J; junction bases left unmatched: 10. General study points: The high TCRbeta diversity at day 60 in some patients came from surviving recipient T cells and thymic progenitors. Where alpha-beta T cells came from about two months after transplant was reportedly several hundred expanded graft clones. It was newly produced T cells that mostly accounted for T-cell counts and diversity one year after transplant.

Specimen: PBMCs, collected before TCRalphabeta/CD19-depleted stem cell transplant. The receptor comes from a boy under two years old with Wiskott-Aldrich syndrome, due to receive a stem cell transplant. The chain is built from TRBV12-3 or TRBV12-4 and TRBJ2-1; 7 bases line up with TRBD2. CDR3 in amino acids: CASSPLGGGSSYNEQFF. CDR3 nucleotides: TGTGCCAGCAGTCCCTTGGGGGGGGGGAGCTCCTACAATGAGCAGTTCTTC.